One sample yielded the 9 T cell receptor beta chains listed below, sequenced in a study of glioma-infiltrating T cells after dendritic cell vaccination. Assay used: immunoSEQ multiplex PCR; TCRdb lists only in-frame clones, some missing. The data contain tens of thousands of clones, over 70% of them singletons. Source: blood, taken before dendritic cell vaccination. These TCRs come from a human donor with glioblastoma.

This chain joins TRBV19 and TRBJ2-7, with TRBD1 identical over 10 bases. Trimming took 4 bases from V and 1 from J; bases not matched to a gene: 4. In germline, CDR1 is LNHDA, CDR2 SQIVND (reference sequence). The CDR3 totals 15 residues. The CDR3: CASSRRTGGSYEQYF. The CDR3 coding sequence is TGTGCCAGTAGTAGGAGGACAGGGGGGTCCTACGAGCAGTACTTC.

The V gene is TRBV13, the J gene TRBJ2-2; D not resolved. V lost 1 base to trimming and J lost 5 bases, with 11 bases between them. Germline CDR1 reads PRHDT; CDR2 reads FYEKMQ (reference sequence). The CDR3 is made up of 15 amino acids. The CDR3 is CASSLAPRRTGELFF. The CDR3 region has the DNA TGTGCCAGCAGCTTAGCGCCCAGAAGAACCGGGGAGCTGTTTTTT.

This sequence joins TRBV9 and TRBJ2-1, with 8 bases fitting TRBD2. The trim removed 3 bases at V and 3 bases at J, leaving 2 bases unmatched. Germline CDR1 and CDR2: SGDLS and YYNGEE. The CDR3 is 14 residues long. As DNA, the CDR3 is TGTGCCAGCAGCGGGACTAGCAGCTACAATGAGCAGTTCTTC. This sequence encodes CASSGTSSYNEQFF.

This chain joins TRBV7-6 and TRBJ1-1, with D unclear. V was pared by 3 bases and J by 1 base, with 9 bases between. This CDR3 region has 14 residues. The V gene's germline CDR1 is SGHVS and CDR2 FNYEAQ. The chain's CDR3 is CASSLSVQNTEAFF. In DNA form, the CDR3 reads TGTGCCAGCAGCTTGTCGGTCCAGAACACTGAAGCTTTCTTT. Based on the CDR3 plus reference TRBV7-6 and TRBJ1-1, the full variable domain is GAGVSQSPRYKVTKRGQDVALRCDPISGHVSLYWYRQALGQGPEFLTYFNYEAQQDKSGLPNDRFSAERPEGSISTLTIQRTEQRDSAMYRCASSLSVQNTEAFFGQGTRLTVV.

The V call is TRBV6-1, the J call TRBJ2-7; 7 bases are shared with TRBD1. Germline V gene data show CDR1 as MNHNS and CDR2 as SASEGT. Losses at the gene ends were 8 bases for V and 3 bases for J; bases not matched to a gene: 7. The CDR3 length is 13 residues. The DNA for the CDR3 is TGTGCCAGCTGGGACAGACCAAACTACGAGCAGTACTTC. Protein: CASWDRPNYEQYF.

This clone has just one count. The V and J genes are TRBV5-1 and TRBJ2-1; 9 nucleotides match TRBD1. Germline lookup yields CDR1 SGHRS and CDR2 YFSETQ. V gave up 4 bases and J gave up 9 bases; unmatched junction bases: 14. The CDR3 covers 16 residues. The CDR3 nucleotides read TGCGCCAGCAGCAGGCCCGAACAGGGGGCAGCAGGTGAGCAGTTCTTC. Translating gives CASSRPEQGAAGEQFF.

The chain employs TRBV5-1 and TRBJ1-5; the D gene is possibly TRBD1 (6 bases). Germline-derived CDR1 and CDR2 are SGHRS and YFSETQ. This CDR3 spans 14 amino acids. Trimming cost V 4 bases and J 4 bases, with 12 bases left between them. The CDR3 loop is CASSTGTLNQPQHF. In nucleotides, the CDR3 is TGCGCCAGCAGCACAGGGACACTTAATCAGCCCCAGCATTTT.

This chain joins TRBV6-6 and TRBJ2-1; the match to TRBD2 covers 9 bases. The CDR3 is 16 amino acids. Germline V gives CDR1 MNHNY, CDR2 SVGAGI (reference sequence). Trimming at V came to 2 bases and at J to 5 bases, leaving 7 bases not matched to a gene. The CDR3 is CASSYPLAGVDNEQFF. CDR3 DNA sequence: TGTGCCAGCAGTTACCCGTTAGCGGGAGTCGACAATGAGCAGTTCTTC.

This clone was recorded only once. The chain has TRBV19 and TRBJ1-5, with 7 bases fitting TRBD1. After removal of 4 bases from V and 4 bases from J, the junction contained 13 bases not matched to a gene. The CDR3 runs to 17 residues. Germline V gene lookup returns CDR1 LNHDA and CDR2 SQIVND (reference sequence). The CDR3 nucleotides are TGTGCCAGTAGTAGGGGCGGACAGGCCCAACAAAATCAGCCCCAGCATTTT. Its protein is CASSRGGQAQQNQPQHF.